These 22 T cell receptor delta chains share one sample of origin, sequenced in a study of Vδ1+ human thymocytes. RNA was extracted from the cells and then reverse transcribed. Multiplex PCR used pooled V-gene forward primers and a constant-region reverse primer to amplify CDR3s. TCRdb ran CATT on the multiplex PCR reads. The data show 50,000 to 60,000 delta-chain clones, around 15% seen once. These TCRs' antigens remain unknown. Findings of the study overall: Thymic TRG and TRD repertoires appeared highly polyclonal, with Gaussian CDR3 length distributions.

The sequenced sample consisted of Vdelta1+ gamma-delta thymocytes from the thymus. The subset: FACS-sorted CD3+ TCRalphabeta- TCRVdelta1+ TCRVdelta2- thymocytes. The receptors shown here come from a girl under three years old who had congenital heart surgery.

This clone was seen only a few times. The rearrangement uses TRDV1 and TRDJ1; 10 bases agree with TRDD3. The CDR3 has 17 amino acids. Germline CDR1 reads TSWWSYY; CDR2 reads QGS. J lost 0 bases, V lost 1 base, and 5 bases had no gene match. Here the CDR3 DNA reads TGTGCTCTTGGGGAACGGGGGGGATACGGGTACACCGATAAACTCATCTTT. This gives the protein CALGERGGYGYTDKLIF.

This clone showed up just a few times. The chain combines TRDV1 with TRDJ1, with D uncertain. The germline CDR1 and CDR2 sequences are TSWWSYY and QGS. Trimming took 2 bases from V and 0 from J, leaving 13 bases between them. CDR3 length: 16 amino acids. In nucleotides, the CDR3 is TGTGCTCTTGGGGAAGTAGTGTCATACTACACCGATAAACTCATCTTT. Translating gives CALGEVVSYYTDKLIF.

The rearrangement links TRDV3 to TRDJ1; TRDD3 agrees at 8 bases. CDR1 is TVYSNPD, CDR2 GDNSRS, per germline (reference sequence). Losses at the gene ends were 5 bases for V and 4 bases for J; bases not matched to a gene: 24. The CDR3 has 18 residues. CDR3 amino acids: CALQPGPVLGAMVDKLIF. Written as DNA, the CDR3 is TGTGCCCTCCAACCCGGCCCCGTACTGGGGGCAATGGTCGATAAACTCATCTTT.

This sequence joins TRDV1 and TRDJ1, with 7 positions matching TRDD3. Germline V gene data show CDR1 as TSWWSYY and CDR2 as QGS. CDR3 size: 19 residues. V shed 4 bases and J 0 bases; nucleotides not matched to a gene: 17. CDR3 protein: CALGGFRGGPTLYTDKLIF. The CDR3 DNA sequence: TGTGCTCTTGGGGGTTTTCGTGGGGGACCAACCTTATACACCGATAAACTCATCTTT.

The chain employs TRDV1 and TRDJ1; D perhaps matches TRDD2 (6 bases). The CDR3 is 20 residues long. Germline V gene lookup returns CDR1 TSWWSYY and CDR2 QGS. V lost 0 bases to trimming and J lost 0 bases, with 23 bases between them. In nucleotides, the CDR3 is TGTGCTCTTGGGGAACTCGGGAGCCTTCCGAGACCCCTGTACACCGATAAACTCATCTTT. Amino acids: CALGELGSLPRPLYTDKLIF.

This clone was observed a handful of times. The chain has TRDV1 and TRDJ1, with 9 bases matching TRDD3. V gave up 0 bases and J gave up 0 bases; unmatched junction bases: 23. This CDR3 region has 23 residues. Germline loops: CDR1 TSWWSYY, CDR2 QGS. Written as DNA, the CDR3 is TGTGCTCTTGGGGAACTCCCCCCCTACGGGACTGGGGGAGGCCTCCTGTACACCGATAAACTCATCTTT. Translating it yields CALGELPPYGTGGGLLYTDKLIF.

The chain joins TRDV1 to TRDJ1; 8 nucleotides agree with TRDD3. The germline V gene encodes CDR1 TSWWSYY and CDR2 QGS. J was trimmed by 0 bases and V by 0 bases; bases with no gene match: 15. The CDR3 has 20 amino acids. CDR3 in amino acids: CALGELGPPLWGMYTDKLIF. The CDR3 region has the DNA TGTGCTCTTGGGGAACTCGGCCCTCCGCTATGGGGGATGTACACCGATAAACTCATCTTT.

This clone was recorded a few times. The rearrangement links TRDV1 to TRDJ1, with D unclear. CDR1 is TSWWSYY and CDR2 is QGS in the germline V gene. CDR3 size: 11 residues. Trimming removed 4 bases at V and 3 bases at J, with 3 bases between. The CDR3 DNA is TGTGCTCTTGGGGGCCCCGATAAACTCATCTTT. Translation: CALGGPDKLIF.

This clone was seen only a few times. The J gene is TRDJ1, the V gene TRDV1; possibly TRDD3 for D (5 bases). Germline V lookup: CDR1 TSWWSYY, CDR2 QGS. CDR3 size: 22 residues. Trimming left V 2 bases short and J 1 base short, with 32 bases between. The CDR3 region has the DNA TGTGCTCTTGGGGAATGTGGTAGGCCCGGGAGGAGGGATCATTCCCTCACCGATAAACTCATCTTT. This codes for CALGECGRPGRRDHSLTDKLIF.

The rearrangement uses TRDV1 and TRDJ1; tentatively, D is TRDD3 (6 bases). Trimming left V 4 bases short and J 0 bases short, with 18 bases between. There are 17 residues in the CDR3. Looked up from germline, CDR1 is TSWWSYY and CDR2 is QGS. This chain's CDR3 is CALGGPSRGLYTDKLIF. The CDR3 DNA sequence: TGTGCTCTTGGGGGTCCCTCCCGGGGATTGTACACCGATAAACTCATCTTT.

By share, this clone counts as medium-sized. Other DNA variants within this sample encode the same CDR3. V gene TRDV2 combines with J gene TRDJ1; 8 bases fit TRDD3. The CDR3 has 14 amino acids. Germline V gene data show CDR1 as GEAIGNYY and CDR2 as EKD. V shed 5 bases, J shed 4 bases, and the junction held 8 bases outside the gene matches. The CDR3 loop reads CACAGGPLGDKLIF. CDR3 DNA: TGTGCCTGTGCTGGGGGACCCCTGGGCGATAAACTCATCTTT.

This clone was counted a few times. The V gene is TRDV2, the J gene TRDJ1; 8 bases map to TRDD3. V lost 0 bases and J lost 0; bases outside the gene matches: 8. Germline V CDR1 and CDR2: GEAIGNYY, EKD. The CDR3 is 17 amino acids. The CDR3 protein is CACDTVLGARYTDKLIF. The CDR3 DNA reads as TGTGCCTGTGACACCGTACTGGGGGCCAGGTACACCGATAAACTCATCTTT.

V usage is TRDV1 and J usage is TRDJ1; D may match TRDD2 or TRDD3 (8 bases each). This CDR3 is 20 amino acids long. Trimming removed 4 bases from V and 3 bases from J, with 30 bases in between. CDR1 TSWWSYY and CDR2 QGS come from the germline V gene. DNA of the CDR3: TGTGCTCTTGGGGGAACTTCCTACGTAAATGGGGGATTAGTTGCCGATAAACTCATCTTT. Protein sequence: CALGGTSYVNGGLVADKLIF.

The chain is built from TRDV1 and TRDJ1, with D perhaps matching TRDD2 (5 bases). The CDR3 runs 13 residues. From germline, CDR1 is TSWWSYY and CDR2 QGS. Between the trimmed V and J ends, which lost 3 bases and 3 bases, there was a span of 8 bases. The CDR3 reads CALGEAYADKLIF. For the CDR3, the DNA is TGTGCTCTTGGGGAGGCCTACGCCGATAAACTCATCTTT.

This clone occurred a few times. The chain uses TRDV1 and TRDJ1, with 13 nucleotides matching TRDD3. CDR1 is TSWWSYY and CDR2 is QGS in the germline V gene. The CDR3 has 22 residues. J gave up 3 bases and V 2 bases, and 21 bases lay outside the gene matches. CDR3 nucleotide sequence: TGTGCTCTTGGGGAATTTCCTTCCTACGGACCGTACTGGGGGATACGCGCCGATAAACTCATCTTT. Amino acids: CALGEFPSYGPYWGIRADKLIF.

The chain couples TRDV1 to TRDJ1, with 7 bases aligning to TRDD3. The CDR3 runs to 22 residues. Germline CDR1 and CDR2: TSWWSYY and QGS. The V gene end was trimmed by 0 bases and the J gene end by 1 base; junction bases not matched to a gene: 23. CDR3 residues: CALGELGPIRRLGATVTDKLIF. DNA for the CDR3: TGTGCTCTTGGGGAACTAGGGCCTATCAGGCGGCTGGGGGCTACCGTCACCGATAAACTCATCTTT.

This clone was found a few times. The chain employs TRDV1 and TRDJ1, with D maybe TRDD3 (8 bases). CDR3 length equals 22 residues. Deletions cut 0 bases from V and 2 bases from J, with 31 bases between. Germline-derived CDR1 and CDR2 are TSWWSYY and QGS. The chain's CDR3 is CALGELRFLRGLTGGQTDKLIF. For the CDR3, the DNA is TGTGCTCTTGGGGAACTTCGGTTCCTACGGGGACTTACTGGGGGTCAGACCGATAAACTCATCTTT.

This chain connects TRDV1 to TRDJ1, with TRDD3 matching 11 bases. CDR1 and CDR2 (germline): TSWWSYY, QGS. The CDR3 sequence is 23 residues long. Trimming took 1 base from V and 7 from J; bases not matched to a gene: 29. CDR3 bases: TGTGCTCTTGGGGAACGAGAGAAATCGTCCACTAGTTATTTGCTGGGGGATACCTTTAAACTCATCTTT. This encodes CALGEREKSSTSYLLGDTFKLIF.

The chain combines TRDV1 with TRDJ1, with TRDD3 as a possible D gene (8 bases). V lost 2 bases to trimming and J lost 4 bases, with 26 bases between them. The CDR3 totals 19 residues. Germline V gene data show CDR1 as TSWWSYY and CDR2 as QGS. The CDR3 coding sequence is TGTGCTCTTGGGGAAGGCCTTCCTCTTGGGGGATTCAACTTCGATAAACTCATCTTT. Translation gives CALGEGLPLGGFNFDKLIF.

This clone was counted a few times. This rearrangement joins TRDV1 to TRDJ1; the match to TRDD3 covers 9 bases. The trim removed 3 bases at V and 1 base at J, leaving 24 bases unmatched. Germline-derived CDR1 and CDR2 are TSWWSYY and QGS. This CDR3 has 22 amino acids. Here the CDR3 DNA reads TGTGCTCTTGGGGATTTTCCCCCCCAAGGTCTGGGGGATCTACCCAGCACCGATAAACTCATCTTT. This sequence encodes CALGDFPPQGLGDLPSTDKLIF.

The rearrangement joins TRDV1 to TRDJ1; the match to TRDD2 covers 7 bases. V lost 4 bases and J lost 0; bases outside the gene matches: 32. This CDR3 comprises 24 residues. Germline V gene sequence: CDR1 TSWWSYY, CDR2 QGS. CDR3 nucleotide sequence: TGTGCTCTTGGGGCCCAGTTTTCCTACGGGTACTCCCTGGGATCCAATTCCAACACCGATAAACTCATCTTT. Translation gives CALGAQFSYGYSLGSNSNTDKLIF.

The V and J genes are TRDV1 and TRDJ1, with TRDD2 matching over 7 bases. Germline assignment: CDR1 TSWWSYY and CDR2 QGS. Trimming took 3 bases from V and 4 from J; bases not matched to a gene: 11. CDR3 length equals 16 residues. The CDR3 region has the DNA TGTGCTCTTGGGGATCATTCCTACTTTCAGGTCGATAAACTCATCTTT. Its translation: CALGDHSYFQVDKLIF.